Reported below is one TCR beta chain. Its antigen is not known. Because the CDR3 is missing its conserved closing phenylalanine or tryptophan, this is likely a read error. Three rounds of nested PCR, following a modified ARM-PCR protocol, produced the TCRbeta library. TCRdb reanalysed the multiplex PCR reads using MiXCR and keeps one entry per CDR3 protein. The sample lists 70,000 to 90,000 distinct CDR3 sequences, roughly 80% occurring once. This entry belongs to a study of tumor and adjacent non-tumor tissue in lung cancer. Germline V gives CDR1 SNHLY, CDR2 FYNNEI. The CDR3 contains 14 residues. V lost 6 bases to trimming and J lost 4 bases; unmatched junction nucleotides: 7. This sample's RNA came from whole unsorted tissue. Study-level results: Higher tumor TCR diversity was associated with shorter survival. Compared with tumor, normal lung showed significantly lower TCR diversity.

The TCR comes from a woman aged 50 to 65 with non-small cell lung cancer. The chain links TRBV2 to TRBJ2-5; 8 bases fit TRBD1. The sequencing input was lung tumor tissue. CDR3 sequence (DNA): TGTGCCAGCAGCGGGACAGGATCCCGAGAGACCCAGTACATC. It specifies CASSGTGSRETQYI.